One and the same sample provided the 3 T cell receptor beta chains below, sequenced in a study of blood T cell repertoires in COVID-19. TCRdb's copy holds only in-frame clones and misses some; the assay was immunoSEQ multiplex PCR. The sample has 280,000 or so clones, about nine tenths seen once. Material for sequencing was peripheral blood. The receptors here all came from a woman aged 25-40 years who had recovered from COVID-19.

The J gene is TRBJ1-3, the V gene TRBV2; D is perhaps TRBD1 (6 bases). The CDR3 contains 18 residues. V lost 0 bases, J lost 0 bases, and 15 bases lay in between. CDR1 SNHLY and CDR2 FYNNEI come from the germline V gene. The DNA for the CDR3 is TGTGCCAGCAGTGAAGCGCGAGGGGGACCCCGCTCTGGAAACACCATATATTTT. It specifies CASSEARGGPRSGNTIYF.

The chain couples TRBV7-9 to TRBJ1-2; a possible D gene is TRBD1 (5 bases). Per the germline V gene, CDR1 is SEHNR and CDR2 is FQNEAQ (reference sequence). The CDR3 spans 15 residues. V was cut by 4 bases and J by 5 bases, with 17 bases left in between. The chain's CDR3 is CASSSLTDPAYGYTF. The CDR3 DNA follows: TGTGCCAGCAGCTCTCTGACAGACCCGGCTTATGGCTACACCTTC.

This clone was counted ten times or more. The chain recombines TRBV7-2 with TRBJ1-2, with TRBD1 matching 7 bases. This CDR3 has 13 residues. CDR1 and CDR2 (germline): SGHTA, FQGNSA. V shed 10 bases and J 2 bases; nucleotides not matched to a gene: 7. CDR3 nucleotide sequence: TGTGCCACCAGATTGGACAGGAACTATGGCTACACCTTC. It specifies CATRLDRNYGYTF.